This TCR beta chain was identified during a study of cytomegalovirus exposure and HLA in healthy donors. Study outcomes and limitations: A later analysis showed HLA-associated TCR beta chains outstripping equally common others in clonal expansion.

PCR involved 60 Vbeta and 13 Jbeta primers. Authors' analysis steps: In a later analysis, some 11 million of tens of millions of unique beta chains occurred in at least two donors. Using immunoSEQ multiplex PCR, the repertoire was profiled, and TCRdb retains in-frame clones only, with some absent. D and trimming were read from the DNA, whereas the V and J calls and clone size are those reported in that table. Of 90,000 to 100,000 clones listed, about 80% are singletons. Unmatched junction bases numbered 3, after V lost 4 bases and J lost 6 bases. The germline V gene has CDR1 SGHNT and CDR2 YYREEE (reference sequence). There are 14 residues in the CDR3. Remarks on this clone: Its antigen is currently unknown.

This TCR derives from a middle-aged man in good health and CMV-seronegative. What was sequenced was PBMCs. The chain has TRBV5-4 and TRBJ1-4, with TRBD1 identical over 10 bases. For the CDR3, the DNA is TGTGCCAGCAGCCAGGGACAGGGGTATGAAAAACTGTTTTTT. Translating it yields CASSQGQGYEKLFF.